This TCR beta chain came from a study of blood T cell repertoires in COVID-19. Across the study: Researchers got acute and convalescent COVID-19 samples from the United States, Italy and Spain. PBMCs, B-cell-depleted T cells, or T cells provided the cDNA or gDNA that made up the material.

Original handling: The authors estimated nucleated cell counts from reference gene primer amplification. Some clones are missing from TCRdb's copy, which holds only in-frame ones; the method was immunoSEQ multiplex PCR. For V, J and clone size, that table is used; D and trimming come from the DNA. Of over 9,000 clones listed, 80% are singletons. This CDR3 has 12 residues. Trimming cost V 2 bases and J 5 bases, with 6 bases left between them. The germline gives CDR1 SNHLY, CDR2 FYNNEI. The chain couples TRBV2 to TRBJ1-2; tentative D call: TRBD1 (5 bases). Source material: peripheral blood. This receptor was identified in a man aged 65 to 79 with active COVID-19. The CDR3 sequence: CASSEQGYGYTF. CDR3 coding DNA: TGTGCCAGCAGTGAACAGGGATATGGCTACACCTTC.